These 18 T cell receptor beta chains came from one sample sequenced in a study of early T cells in non-severe SARS-CoV-2 infection. TCRdb ran MiXCR on the 5' RACE reads and lists one entry per CDR3 protein. The sample contains around 61,000 distinct CDR3 sequences, 10% to 11% of which appear only once. Sequencing was done on a sample of whole blood. The receptors shown here come from an adult who was a healthcare worker with PCR-confirmed SARS-CoV-2 infection or an uninfected control (not recorded which).

This clonotype was found many times. The J gene is TRBJ2-7, the V gene TRBV6-4; D may be TRBD1 or TRBD2 (5 bases each). Germline V gene sequence: CDR1 MRHNA, CDR2 SNTAGT. The CDR3 totals 14 residues. With 4 bases removed from V and 1 base from J, the gap between germline ends came to 11 bases. The CDR3 DNA reads as TGTGCCAGCAGTGCGGGACCGACATCCTACGAGCAGTACTTC. Its protein product is CASSAGPTSYEQYF.

This clonotype was seen repeatedly, ten times or more. The CDR3 loop is CASSFQHVETQYF. CDR3 nucleotide sequence: TGTGCCAGCAGCTTCCAACATGTAGAGACCCAGTACTTC. The V gene is TRBV12-3 or TRBV12-4, the J gene TRBJ2-5; D is ambiguous. The length of the CDR3 is 13 residues. Trimming pared 6 bases from V and 4 bases from J, leaving 12 bases between.

This clonotype was picked up many times. The J gene is TRBJ2-7, the V gene TRBV7-9, with D possibly TRBD1 on 6 matching bases. In germline, CDR1 is SEHNR, CDR2 FQNEAQ (reference sequence). V lost 2 bases, J lost 2 bases, and 13 bases lay in between. The CDR3 has 15 amino acids. The CDR3 reads CASSLRAGATYEQYF. As DNA, the CDR3 is TGTGCCAGCAGCTTACGGGCAGGGGCTACCTACGAGCAGTACTTC. The entire variable domain, with the rest obtained from reference TRBV7-9 and TRBJ2-7, is as follows: DTGVSQNPRHKITKRGQNVTFRCDPISEHNRLYWYRQTLGQGPEFLTYFQNEAQLEKSRLLSDRFSAERPKGSFSTLEIQRTEQGDSAMYLCASSLRAGATYEQYFGPGTRLTVT.

This clonotype was recorded many times. V and J are TRBV12-3 or TRBV12-4 and TRBJ1-5; D call uncertain. CDR3 size: 14 residues. V gave up 5 bases and J gave up 0 bases, with 8 bases separating them. For the CDR3, the DNA is TGTGCCAGCAGTACCTCGGATAGCAATCAGCCCCAGCATTTT. This sequence encodes CASSTSDSNQPQHF.

At least ten counts were recorded for this clonotype. The chain links TRBV28 to TRBJ1-4; D gene unclear. V was cut by 3 bases and J by 4 bases, with 6 bases left in between. CDR1 is MDHEN and CDR2 is SYDVKM in the germline V gene. The CDR3 is made up of 13 amino acids. CDR3 residues: CASSFEGNEKLFF. The CDR3 coding sequence is TGTGCCAGCAGTTTCGAGGGTAATGAAAAACTGTTTTTT. The full variable domain, with the rest looked up from reference TRBV28 and TRBJ1-4, is DVKVTQSSRYLVKRTGEKVFLECVQDMDHENMFWYRQDPGLGLRLIYFSYDVKMKEKGDIPEGYSVSREKKERFSLILESASTNQTSMYLCASSFEGNEKLFFGSGTQLSVL.

This clonotype was seen at least ten times. The chain combines TRBV7-3 with TRBJ2-2; 7 nucleotides line up with TRBD2. The germline V gene has CDR1 SGHTA and CDR2 FQGTGA. The V gene end was trimmed by 2 bases and the J gene end by 1 base; junction bases not matched to a gene: 4. This CDR3 contains 16 residues. The chain's CDR3 is CASSLFGLENTGELFF. The CDR3 DNA reads TGTGCCAGCAGCTTATTCGGACTAGAGAACACCGGGGAGCTGTTTTTT.

This rearrangement joins TRBV5-1 to TRBJ2-7; TRBD1 might be the D (5 bases). Germline assignment: CDR1 SGHRS and CDR2 YFSETQ. Between the trimmed V and J ends, which lost 3 bases and 7 bases, there was a span of 20 bases. The length of the CDR3 is 15 residues. The CDR3 loop is CASSSTGLSMWEQYF. The CDR3 nucleotides are TGCGCCAGCAGCTCAACAGGTTTGTCAATGTGGGAGCAGTACTTC.

V gene TRBV5-8 combines with J gene TRBJ2-6; possible D gene TRBD1, 6 bases. V was clipped by 4 bases and J by 0 bases, with 17 bases between them. The CDR3 runs to 18 residues. Germline assignment: CDR1 SGHTS and CDR2 YDEGEE. The CDR3 DNA reads as TGTGCCAGCAGCCCAACCGACAGGATCCTCTCTGGGGCCAACGTCCTGACTTTC. Its protein product is CASSPTDRILSGANVLTF.

This clonotype was detected a few times. This rearrangement joins TRBV20-1 to TRBJ1-5; D gene ambiguous. Per the germline V gene, CDR1 is DFQATT and CDR2 is SNEGSKA (reference sequence). Trimming took 3 bases from V and 1 from J, leaving 13 bases between them. This CDR3 is built from 15 residues. The CDR3 region has the DNA TGCAGTGCTAGTTTTGGGCAGTTAAGCAATCAGCCCCAGCATTTT. As protein: CSASFGQLSNQPQHF.

This clonotype was observed at least ten times. The chain is built from TRBV12-3 or TRBV12-4 and TRBJ1-1, with D hard to call. The length of the CDR3 is 13 residues. The ends were cut back, 3 bases at V and 2 bases at J, with 7 bases in the middle. CDR3 region: CASSLSLNTEAFF. DNA of the CDR3: TGTGCCAGCAGTTTGTCCCTAAACACTGAAGCTTTCTTT.

This clonotype was counted once. The chain is built from TRBV12-3 or TRBV12-4 and TRBJ2-1; D unresolved. The V and J ends lost 3 bases and 4 bases respectively, with 13 bases between them. CDR3 length: 15 residues. The CDR3 spells CASSFNVARYNEQFF. DNA of the CDR3: TGTGCCAGCAGTTTCAACGTCGCCAGGTACAATGAGCAGTTCTTC.

The genes are TRBV6-5 and TRBJ2-7; 7 positions agree with TRBD2. The germline V gene encodes CDR1 MNHEY and CDR2 SVGAGI. V shed 4 bases, J shed 8 bases, and the junction held 11 bases outside the gene matches. This CDR3 is 14 amino acids long. The CDR3 region is CASSSPGLPYKQYF. Here the CDR3 DNA reads TGTGCCAGCAGTTCCCCGGGACTACCTTACAAGCAGTACTTC.

The chain links TRBV9 to TRBJ1-2; 11 bases are a match to TRBD1. After removal of 1 base from V and 4 bases from J, the junction contained 9 bases not matched to a gene. The CDR3 length is 17 residues. Germline CDR1 reads SGDLS; CDR2 reads YYNGEE. The CDR3 nucleotides read TGTGCCAGCAGCGTAACGAGGACAGGGGGCCTAGGCTATGGCTACACCTTC. Translating gives CASSVTRTGGLGYGYTF. Looking up the rest from reference TRBV9 and TRBJ1-2 gives the full variable domain: DSGVTQTPKHLITATGQRVTLRCSPRSGDLSVYWYQQSLDQGLQFLIQYYNGEERAKGNILERFSAQQFPDLHSELNLSSLELGDSALYFCASSVTRTGGLGYGYTFGSGTRLTVV.

This clonotype was seen more than once but under ten times. The chain employs TRBV27 and TRBJ1-2; D not resolved. The germline V gene encodes CDR1 MNHEY and CDR2 SMNVEV (reference sequence). V gave up 7 bases and J gave up 6 bases, with 21 bases separating them. CDR3 length equals 15 residues. The CDR3 DNA sequence: TGTGCCAGCACCAGAGACGGGAGATTGAACCATGGCTACACCTTC. Encoded protein: CASTRDGRLNHGYTF.

The chain employs TRBV12-3 or TRBV12-4 and TRBJ2-6; D remains ambiguous. The V end lost 1 base, the J end lost 0 bases, and 10 bases lay between the germline ends. The CDR3 sequence is 17 residues long. CDR3 residues: CASSLEHQSSGANVLTF. CDR3 nucleotides: TGTGCCAGCAGTTTAGAGCATCAGTCCTCTGGGGCCAACGTCCTGACTTTC.

In this sample, this clonotype turned up many times. The rearrangement uses TRBV29-1 and TRBJ2-1, with 9 positions matching TRBD2. Germline loops: CDR1 SQVTM, CDR2 ANQGSEA. The CDR3 sequence is 14 residues long. V lost 1 base to trimming and J lost 6 bases; unmatched junction nucleotides: 4. The CDR3 protein is CSVEGLAGLNEQFF. In DNA form, the CDR3 reads TGCAGCGTTGAAGGTCTAGCGGGGCTCAATGAGCAGTTCTTC.

V usage is TRBV6-6 and J usage is TRBJ2-1; D not certain. Trimming stripped 0 bases from V and 14 bases from J, with 11 bases between. Germline CDR1 reads MNHNY; CDR2 reads SVGAGI (reference sequence). This CDR3 comprises 12 residues. CDR3 nucleotides: TGTGCCAGCAGTTACTCACCCATAGTGGAGTTCTTC. It specifies CASSYSPIVEFF.

This rearrangement joins TRBV6-5 to TRBJ2-5, with TRBD2 matching 10 bases. The CDR3 has 14 residues. Germline-derived CDR1 and CDR2 are MNHEY and SVGAGI. With V trimmed by 6 bases and J by 5 bases, 6 bases remained unmatched. The CDR3 loop is CASSFSGGRETQYF. In nucleotides, the CDR3 is TGTGCCAGCAGCTTTAGCGGGGGGAGGGAGACCCAGTACTTC.